This paragraph reports one TCR beta chain. These data originate in a study of T cell responses to AZD1222 COVID-19 vaccine. In the study overall: Doses given second, at about 4 or about 12 weeks, were pooled.

Germline-derived CDR1 and CDR2 are GTSNPN and SVGIG (reference sequence). This CDR3 has 15 residues. With 0 bases removed from V and 5 bases from J, the gap between germline ends came to 16 bases. Assay used: immunoSEQ multiplex PCR; TCRdb lists only in-frame clones, some missing. The table lists 90,000 to 150,000 clones, roughly nine tenths of them singletons. The sequence was obtained from an adult in good health. The V call is TRBV30, the J call TRBJ1-1; no firm D call. Specimen: peripheral blood, collected on day 0 of AZD1222 vaccination. The CDR3 region has the DNA TGTGCCTGGAGTGTATCTGGGCCCTTGGGGACTGAAGCTTTCTTT. It encodes CAWSVSGPLGTEAFF.